The clone carrying this T cell receptor beta chain was seen once. Sequencing used immunoSEQ multiplex PCR; TCRdb keeps in-frame clones, though not all of them. The sample lists approximately 170,000 clones, 80% to 85% occurring once. CDR3 length equals 14 residues. Germline CDR1 reads GTSNPN; CDR2 reads SVGIG (reference sequence). Deletions cut 0 bases from V and 9 bases from J, with 12 bases between. This specimen belongs to a study of blood T cell repertoires in COVID-19. Across the whole study: Collection of acute and convalescent COVID-19 samples took place in the United States, Italy and Spain.

The sequence was collected from a human donor with acute or convalescent COVID-19. The donor label of this sample is uncertain. The sample was peripheral blood. The chain links TRBV30 to TRBJ1-6, with a possible D match to TRBD1 (5 bases). This chain's CDR3 is CAWSVLGGSSPLHF. CDR3 sequence (DNA): TGTGCCTGGAGTGTACTCGGGGGGAGTTCACCCCTCCACTTT.